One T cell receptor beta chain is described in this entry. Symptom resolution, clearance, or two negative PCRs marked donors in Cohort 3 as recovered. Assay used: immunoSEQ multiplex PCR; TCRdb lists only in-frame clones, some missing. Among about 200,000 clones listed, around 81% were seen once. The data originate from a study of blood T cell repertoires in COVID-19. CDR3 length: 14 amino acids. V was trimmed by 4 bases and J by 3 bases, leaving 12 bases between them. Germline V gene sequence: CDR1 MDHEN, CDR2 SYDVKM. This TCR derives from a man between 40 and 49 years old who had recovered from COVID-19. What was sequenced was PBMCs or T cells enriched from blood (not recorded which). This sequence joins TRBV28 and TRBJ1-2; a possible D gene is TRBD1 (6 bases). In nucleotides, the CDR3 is TGTGCCAGCAGTTCTGCACAGGGAGACTATGGCTACACCTTC. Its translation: CASSSAQGDYGYTF.